Listed here are 6 T cell receptor beta chains from one sample, sequenced in a study of Ad26.COV2.S vaccination and SARS-CoV-2 variants. Treatment here: approximately 18 received Ad26.COV2.S at low or high dose, single or two shots; several received placebo; per-sample allocation not given. Vaccine and placebo recipients were sampled on day 63 after the first injection. Sequencing used immunoSEQ multiplex PCR; TCRdb keeps in-frame clones, though not all of them. The sample lists some 290,000 clones, 86% occurring once. Sequencing used peripheral blood, obtained in a trial of Ad26.COV2.S vaccine versus placebo. These receptors all come from a person aged 18 to 59 who received the Ad26.COV2.S COVID-19 vaccine or a placebo.

The chain joins TRBV15 to TRBJ1-1; D remains unclear. The germline V gene encodes CDR1 LNHNV and CDR2 YYDKDF (reference sequence). The V end lost 0 bases, the J end lost 1 base, and 15 bases lay between the germline ends. CDR3 length: 17 residues. The CDR3: CATSRDSFVTANTEAFF. The CDR3 nucleotides are TGTGCCACCAGCAGAGATTCGTTCGTAACAGCGAACACTGAAGCTTTCTTT. Supplemented by reference TRBV15 and TRBJ1-1, the full variable domain reads DAMVIQNPRYQVTQFGKPVTLSCSQTLNHNVMYWYQQKSSQAPKLLFHYYDKDFNNEADTPDNFQSRRPNTSFCFLDIRSPGLGDTAMYLCATSRDSFVTANTEAFFGQGTRLTVV.

This rearrangement joins TRBV7-9 to TRBJ2-3; 9 nucleotides line up with TRBD2. V gave up 0 bases and J gave up 6 bases; unmatched junction bases: 10. CDR1 and CDR2 (germline): SEHNR, FQNEAQ (reference sequence). The CDR3 runs to 17 residues. The CDR3 DNA reads TGTGCCAGCAGCTTAGCAGCGGGGGGAATGGCCTCGGATACGCAGTATTTT. This translates into CASSLAAGGMASDTQYF.

The CDR3 sequence: CASSGNTRGRTYGYTF. The CDR3 nucleotides read TGTGCCAGCAGCGGAAATACCAGGGGGAGGACCTATGGCTACACCTTC. The chain joins TRBV9 to TRBJ1-2; TRBD1 matches 7 bases. CDR1 and CDR2 from the germline V gene are SGDLS and YYNGEE. V dropped 3 bases and J dropped 4; count of bases not matched to a gene: 12. This CDR3 has 16 residues.

This chain uses TRBV6-4 with TRBJ2-2; D not resolved. The V gene's germline CDR1 is MRHNA and CDR2 SNTAGT. This CDR3 is 12 amino acids long. Trimming shortened V by 5 bases and J by 3 bases, and 4 bases separated the two germline ends. DNA for the CDR3: TGTGCCAGCAGTAAGGACACCGGGGAGCTGTTTTTT. This translates into CASSKDTGELFF.

The chain combines TRBV11-2 with TRBJ2-3, with TRBD2 as a possible D gene (7 bases). Germline V CDR1 and CDR2: SGHAT, FQNNGV. V dropped 5 bases and J dropped 4 bases, with 13 bases sitting between them. There are 14 residues in the CDR3. DNA for the CDR3: TGTGCCAGCAGCCGAGGGGGGGAGTCAGATACGCAGTATTTT. Translating it yields CASSRGGESDTQYF. Complete variable domain (other parts from reference TRBV11-2 and TRBJ2-3): EAGVAQSPRYKIIEKRQSVAFWCNPISGHATLYWYQQILGQGPKLLIQFQNNGVVDDSQLPKDRFSAERLKGVDSTLKIQPAKLEDSAVYLCASSRGGESDTQYFGPGTRLTVL.

This sequence joins TRBV28 and TRBJ2-5; the D is unclear. Germline-derived CDR1 and CDR2 are MDHEN and SYDVKM. V was trimmed by 3 bases and J by 2 bases, leaving 10 bases between them. The CDR3 has 14 amino acids. The CDR3 is CASSFLDRQETQYF. The CDR3 DNA sequence: TGTGCCAGCAGTTTCTTAGATAGACAAGAGACCCAGTACTTC. Full variable domain (missing parts from reference TRBV28 and TRBJ2-5): DVKVTQSSRYLVKRTGEKVFLECVQDMDHENMFWYRQDPGLGLRLIYFSYDVKMKEKGDIPEGYSVSREKKERFSLILESASTNQTSMYLCASSFLDRQETQYFGPGTRLLVL.